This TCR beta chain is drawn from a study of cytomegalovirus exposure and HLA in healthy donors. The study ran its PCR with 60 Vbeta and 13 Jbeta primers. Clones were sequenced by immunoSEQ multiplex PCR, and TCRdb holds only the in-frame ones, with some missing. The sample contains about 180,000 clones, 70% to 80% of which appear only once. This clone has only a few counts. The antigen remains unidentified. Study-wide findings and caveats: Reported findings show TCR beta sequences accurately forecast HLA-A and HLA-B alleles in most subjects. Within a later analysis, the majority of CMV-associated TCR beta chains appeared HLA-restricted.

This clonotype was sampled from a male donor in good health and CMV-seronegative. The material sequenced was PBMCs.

CDR3 amino acids: CASGQQGEAFF. In DNA form, the CDR3 reads TGTGCCAGCGGCCAACAGGGGGAAGCTTTCTTT. This sequence joins TRBV27 and TRBJ1-1; 7 nucleotides align to TRBD1. The CDR3 length is 11 residues. V lost 8 bases to trimming and J lost 8 bases; unmatched junction nucleotides: 5. Per the germline V gene, CDR1 is MNHEY and CDR2 is SMNVEV (reference sequence).